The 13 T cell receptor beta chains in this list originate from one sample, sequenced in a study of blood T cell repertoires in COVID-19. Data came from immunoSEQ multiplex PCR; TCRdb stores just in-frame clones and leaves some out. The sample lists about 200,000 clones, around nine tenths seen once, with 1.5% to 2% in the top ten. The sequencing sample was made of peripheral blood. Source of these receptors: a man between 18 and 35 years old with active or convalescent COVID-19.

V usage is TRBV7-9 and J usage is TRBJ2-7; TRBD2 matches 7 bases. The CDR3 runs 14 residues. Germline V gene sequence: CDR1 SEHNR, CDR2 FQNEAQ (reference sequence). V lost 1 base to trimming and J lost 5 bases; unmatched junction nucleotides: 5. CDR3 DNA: TGTGCCAGCAGCTTAGGGGGACTACCAGACGAGCAGTACTTC. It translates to CASSLGGLPDEQYF. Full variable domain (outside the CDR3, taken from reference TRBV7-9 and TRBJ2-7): DTGVSQNPRHKITKRGQNVTFRCDPISEHNRLYWYRQTLGQGPEFLTYFQNEAQLEKSRLLSDRFSAERPKGSFSTLEIQRTEQGDSAMYLCASSLGGLPDEQYFGPGTRLTVT.

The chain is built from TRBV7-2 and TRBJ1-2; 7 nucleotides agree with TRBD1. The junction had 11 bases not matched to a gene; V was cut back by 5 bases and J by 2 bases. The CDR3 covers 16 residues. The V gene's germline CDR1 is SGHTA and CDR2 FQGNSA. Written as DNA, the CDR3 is TGTGCCAGCAGCGTTACACCGGGACAGCAGAACTATGGCTACACCTTC. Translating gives CASSVTPGQQNYGYTF.

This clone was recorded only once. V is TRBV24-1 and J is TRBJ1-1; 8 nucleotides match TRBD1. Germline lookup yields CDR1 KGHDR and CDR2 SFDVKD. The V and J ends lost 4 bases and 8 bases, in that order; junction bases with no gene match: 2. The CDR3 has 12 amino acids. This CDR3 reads CATSERTGEAFF. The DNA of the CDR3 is TGTGCCACCAGTGAACGGACAGGGGAAGCTTTCTTT.

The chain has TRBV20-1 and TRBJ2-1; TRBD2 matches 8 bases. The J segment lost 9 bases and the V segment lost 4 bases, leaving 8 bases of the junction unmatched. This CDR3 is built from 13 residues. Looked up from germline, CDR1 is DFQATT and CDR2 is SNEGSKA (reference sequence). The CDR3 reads CSAIERGWGEQFF. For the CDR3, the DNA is TGCAGTGCTATTGAGCGGGGGTGGGGTGAGCAGTTCTTC.

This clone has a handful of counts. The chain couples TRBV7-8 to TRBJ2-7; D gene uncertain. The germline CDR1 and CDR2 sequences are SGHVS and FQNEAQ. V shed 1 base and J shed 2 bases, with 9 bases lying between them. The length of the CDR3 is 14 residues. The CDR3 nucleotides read TGTGCCAGCAGCTTAGTAGGTAGCACCTACGAGCAGTACTTC. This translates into CASSLVGSTYEQYF. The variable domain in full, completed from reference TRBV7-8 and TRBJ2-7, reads GAGVSQSPRYKVAKRGQDVALRCDPISGHVSLFWYQQALGQGPEFLTYFQNEAQLDKSGLPSDRFFAERPEGSVSTLKIQRTQQEDSAVYLCASSLVGSTYEQYFGPGTRLTVT.

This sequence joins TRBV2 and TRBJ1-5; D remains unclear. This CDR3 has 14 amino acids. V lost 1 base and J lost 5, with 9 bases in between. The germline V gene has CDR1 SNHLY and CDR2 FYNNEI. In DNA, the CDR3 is TGTGCCAGCAGTGAAGAACGGAGGGATCAGCCCCAGCATTTT. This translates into CASSEERRDQPQHF.

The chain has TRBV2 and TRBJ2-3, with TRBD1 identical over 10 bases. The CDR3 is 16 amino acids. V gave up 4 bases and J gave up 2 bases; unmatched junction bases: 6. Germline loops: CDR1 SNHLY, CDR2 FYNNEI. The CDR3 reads CASSGRQGANTDTQYF. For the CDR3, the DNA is TGTGCCAGCAGTGGGCGACAGGGGGCGAACACAGATACGCAGTATTTT. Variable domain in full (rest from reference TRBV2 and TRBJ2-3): EPEVTQTPSHQVTQMGQEVILRCVPISNHLYFYWYRQILGQKVEFLVSFYNNEISEKSEIFDDQFSVERPDGSNFTLKIRSTKLEDSAMYFCASSGRQGANTDTQYFGPGTRLTVL.

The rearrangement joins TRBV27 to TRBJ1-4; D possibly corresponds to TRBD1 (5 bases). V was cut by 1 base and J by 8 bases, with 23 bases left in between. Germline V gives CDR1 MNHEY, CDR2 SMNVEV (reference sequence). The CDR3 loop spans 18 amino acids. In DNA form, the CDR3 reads TGTGCCAGCAGTTTATTTTTTGCTGGGGCCGGCGGGGAGGAAAAACTGTTTTTT. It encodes CASSLFFAGAGGEEKLFF. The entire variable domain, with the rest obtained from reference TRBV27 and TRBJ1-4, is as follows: EAQVTQNPRYLITVTGKKLTVTCSQNMNHEYMSWYRQDPGLGLRQIYYSMNVEVTDKGDVPEGYKVSRKEKRNFPLILESPSPNQTSLYFCASSLFFAGAGGEEKLFFGSGTQLSVL.

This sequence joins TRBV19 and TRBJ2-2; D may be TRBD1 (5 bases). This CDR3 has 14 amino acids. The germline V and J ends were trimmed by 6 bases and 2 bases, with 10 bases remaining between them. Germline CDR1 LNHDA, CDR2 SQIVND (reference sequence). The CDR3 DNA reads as TGTGCCAGTAGAAAGCAGGGAAACACCGGGGAGCTGTTTTTT. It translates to CASRKQGNTGELFF.

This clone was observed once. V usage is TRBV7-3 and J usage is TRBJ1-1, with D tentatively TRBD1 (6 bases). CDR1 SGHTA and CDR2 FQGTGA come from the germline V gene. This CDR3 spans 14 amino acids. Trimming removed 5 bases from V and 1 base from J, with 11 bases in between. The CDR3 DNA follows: TGTGCCAGCAGCAAAGCGGACAGGAACACTGAAGCTTTCTTT. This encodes CASSKADRNTEAFF.

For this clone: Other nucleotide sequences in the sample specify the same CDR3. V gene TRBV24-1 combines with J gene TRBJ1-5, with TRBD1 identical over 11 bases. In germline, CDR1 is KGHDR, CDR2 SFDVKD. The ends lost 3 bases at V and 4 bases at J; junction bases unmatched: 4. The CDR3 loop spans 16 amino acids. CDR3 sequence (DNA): TGTGCCACCAGTGATCCCGGGACAGGGGGAAATCAGCCCCAGCATTTT. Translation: CATSDPGTGGNQPQHF.

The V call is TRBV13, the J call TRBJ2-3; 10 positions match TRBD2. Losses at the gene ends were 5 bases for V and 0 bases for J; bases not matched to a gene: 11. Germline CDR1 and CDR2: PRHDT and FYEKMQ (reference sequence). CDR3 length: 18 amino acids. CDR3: CASSPDYQREGSTDTQYF. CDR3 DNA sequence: TGTGCCAGCAGCCCAGATTATCAGCGGGAGGGAAGCACAGATACGCAGTATTTT.

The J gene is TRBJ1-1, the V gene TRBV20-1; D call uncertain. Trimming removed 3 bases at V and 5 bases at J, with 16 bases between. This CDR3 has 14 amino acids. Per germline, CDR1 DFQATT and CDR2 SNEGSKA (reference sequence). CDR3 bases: TGCAGTGCTAGTAGCGGCGATACCCTAACTGAAGCTTTCTTT. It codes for CSASSGDTLTEAFF.